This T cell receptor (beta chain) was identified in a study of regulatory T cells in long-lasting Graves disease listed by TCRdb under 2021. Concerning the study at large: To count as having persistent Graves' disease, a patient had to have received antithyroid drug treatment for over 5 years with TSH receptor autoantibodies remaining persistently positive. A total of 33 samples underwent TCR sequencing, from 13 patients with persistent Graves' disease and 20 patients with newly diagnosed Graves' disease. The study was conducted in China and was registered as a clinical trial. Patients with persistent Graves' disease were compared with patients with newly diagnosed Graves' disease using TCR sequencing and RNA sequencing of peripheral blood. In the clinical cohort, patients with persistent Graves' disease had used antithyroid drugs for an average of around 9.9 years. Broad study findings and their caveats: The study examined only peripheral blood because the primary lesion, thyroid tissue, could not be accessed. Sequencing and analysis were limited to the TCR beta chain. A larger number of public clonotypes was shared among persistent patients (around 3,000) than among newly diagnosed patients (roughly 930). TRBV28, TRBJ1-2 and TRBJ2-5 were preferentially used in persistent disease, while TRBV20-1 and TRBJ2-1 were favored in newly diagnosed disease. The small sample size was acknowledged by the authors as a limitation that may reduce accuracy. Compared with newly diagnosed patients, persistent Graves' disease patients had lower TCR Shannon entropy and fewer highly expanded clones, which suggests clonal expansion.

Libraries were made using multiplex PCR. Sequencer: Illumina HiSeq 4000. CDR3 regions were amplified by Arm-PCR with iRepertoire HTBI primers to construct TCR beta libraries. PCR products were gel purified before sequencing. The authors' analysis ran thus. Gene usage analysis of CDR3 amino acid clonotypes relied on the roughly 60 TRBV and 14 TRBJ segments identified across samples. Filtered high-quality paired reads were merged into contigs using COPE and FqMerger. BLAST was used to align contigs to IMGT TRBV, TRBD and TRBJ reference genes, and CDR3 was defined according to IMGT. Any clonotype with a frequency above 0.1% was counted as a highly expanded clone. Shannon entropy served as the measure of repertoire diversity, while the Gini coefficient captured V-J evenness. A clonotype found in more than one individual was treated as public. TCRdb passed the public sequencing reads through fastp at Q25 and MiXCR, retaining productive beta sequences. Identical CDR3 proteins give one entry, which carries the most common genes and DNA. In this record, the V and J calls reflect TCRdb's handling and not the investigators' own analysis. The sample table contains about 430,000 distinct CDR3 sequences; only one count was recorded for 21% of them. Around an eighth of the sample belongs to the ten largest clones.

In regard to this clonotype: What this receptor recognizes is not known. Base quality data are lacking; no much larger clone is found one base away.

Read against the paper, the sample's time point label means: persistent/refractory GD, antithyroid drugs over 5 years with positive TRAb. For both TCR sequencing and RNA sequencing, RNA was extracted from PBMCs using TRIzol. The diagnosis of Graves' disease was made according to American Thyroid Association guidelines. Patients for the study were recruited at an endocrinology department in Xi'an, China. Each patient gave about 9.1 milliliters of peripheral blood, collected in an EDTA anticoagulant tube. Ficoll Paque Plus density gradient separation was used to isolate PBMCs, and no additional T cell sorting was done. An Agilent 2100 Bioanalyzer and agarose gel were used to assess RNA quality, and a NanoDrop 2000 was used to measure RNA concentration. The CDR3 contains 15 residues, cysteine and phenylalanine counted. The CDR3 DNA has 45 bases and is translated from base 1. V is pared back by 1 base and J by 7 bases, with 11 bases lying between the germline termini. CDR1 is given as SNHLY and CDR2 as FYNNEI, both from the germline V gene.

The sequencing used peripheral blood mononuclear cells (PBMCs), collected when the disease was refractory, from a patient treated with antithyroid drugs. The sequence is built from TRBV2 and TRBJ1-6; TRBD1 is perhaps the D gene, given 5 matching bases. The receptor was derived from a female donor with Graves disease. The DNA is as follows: TGTGCCAGCAGTGAAGACAGGCGGAGAAATTCACCCCTCCACTTT. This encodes CASSEDRRRNSPLHF.